This T cell receptor beta chain is from a study of PD-1 blockade in classical Hodgkin lymphoma. Study information: Patients received nivolumab 3 mg/kg intravenously every 2 weeks.

The time point here: cycle 4 day 1 (C4D1), after more than five weeks of nivolumab. Brentuximab vedotin exposure varied, and every patient relapsed after autologous stem cell transplantation. Whole-study findings and limits: Patients who responded completely had about the same baseline diversity as newly diagnosed patients.

About this clone itself: Its cognate antigen is unknown.

The data were produced by immunoSEQ multiplex PCR, yet TCRdb's version contains in-frame clones alone and is incomplete. This table holds 50,000 or so clones, around nine tenths found once. This sequence was found in a human donor with classical Hodgkin lymphoma. This material consisted of peripheral blood mononuclear cells (PBMCs), taken before the fourth cycle of nivolumab.

The CDR3 nucleotides read TGCGCCAGCAGCCAAGTATTAGGCCGACCGGGCGGCTACACCTTC. Translation: CASSQVLGRPGGYTF. V gene TRBV4-3 combines with J gene TRBJ1-2, with D unresolved. Trimming removed 1 base from V and 8 bases from J, with 17 bases in between. Germline-derived CDR1 and CDR2 are LGHNA and YSLEER. This CDR3 has 15 residues.